This T cell receptor (beta chain) was sequenced in a study of blood T cell repertoires in COVID-19 (dated by TCRdb to the early 2020s). About the full investigation: Samples covering the acute and convalescent phases of COVID-19 were provided by collaborators in the United States, Italy and Spain. The material from the prospective study consisted of cDNA or gDNA derived from T cells, B-cell-depleted T cells, or PBMCs. HLA class I and class II types, where available, came from metadata supplied by the sample provider rather than from assay-based typing. The repertoires were released in a freely available public database meant as a resource for research on the immune response to SARS-CoV-2. Sample metadata almost always included a de-identified subject ID, COVID-19 status, age in years and sex. The dataset comprised deeply sampled blood TCRbeta repertoires from subjects exposed to, actively infected with, or recovered from COVID-19. Samples were obtained from the ongoing ImmuneRACE study (first 160 participants) and from over a thousand subjects provided by 6 global collaborators.

Regarding this clone: It lacks a known antigen. Base qualities are not provided; no much larger clone lies one nucleotide away.

TCRbeta CDR3 regions were amplified from genomic DNA using the immunoSEQ Assay, a bias-controlled multiplex PCR. The paper's processing steps were these. Nucleated cell counts per sample were estimated from amplification of reference gene primers within the assay. To quantify the absolute abundance of each unique TCRbeta CDR3 rearrangement, sequence reads were collapsed and filtered. For each sample, productive Simpson clonality was calculated as the square root of Simpson's diversity index over productive rearrangements. TCRdb carries this immuneACCESS record with in-frame sequences only. Its versions omit some clonotypes, under half of them owing to an unresolved V gene in the studies checked, with the rest unexplained. D and trimming come from the DNA, and the V and J calls and clone size come from that table. The sample table contains more than 20,000 clones; only one count was recorded for roughly nine tenths of them. Of the sample, about 25% is held by the ten largest clones.

Collaborating institutions collected whole blood in K2EDTA tubes following their own protocols. For TCRbeta analysis, collaborators shipped samples in one of three forms: frozen whole blood, isolated PBMCs, or DNA extracted from either of those sample types. The germline V gene sets CDR1 to LGHNA and CDR2 to YNFKEQ. V is pared back by 1 base and J by 1 base, with 19 bases lying between the germline termini. Measured from the cysteine to the phenylalanine, the CDR3 is 18 residues long. Just the 54-base CDR3 DNA is kept, in frame starting at base 1. The research as a whole found: The quantity of clinical and demographic metadata differed by source and by participant and was supplied without curation.

The chain is made from TRBV4-2 and TRBJ1-1, with no reliable assignment of the D segment. The sequence was obtained from a human donor with active COVID-19. The donor label of this sample is uncertain. Sample: peripheral blood. The CDR3 region has the sequence CASSQGVVLEMENTEAFF. Read as DNA, the sequence is TGTGCCAGCAGCCAAGGGGTAGTCCTAGAAATGGAGAACACTGAAGCTTTCTTT.